Listed below are T cell receptor beta chains from one sample, sequenced in a study of blood T cell repertoires in COVID-19. Using immunoSEQ multiplex PCR, the repertoire was profiled, and TCRdb retains in-frame clones only, with some absent. This table holds 200,000 to 300,000 clones, approximately 90% found once. The sequencing input was PBMCs or T cells enriched from blood (not recorded which). Receptor source: a woman in her thirties who had recovered from COVID-19. The CDR3 runs from the conserved cysteine through the conserved F or W. Fields, in order: J gene, D gene, V gene, CDR3 length, clone size, CDR3 protein, CDR3 DNA. D genes are given only for firm matches. Clone size is stated in some rows and not others, as once, few, many or a class when expanded.

TRBJ2-7 . TRBV6-6 15 . CASSYAYKTAYEQYF TGTGCCAGCAGTTACGCCTACAAGACAGCCTACGAGCAGTACTTC
TRBJ2-7 TRBD2 TRBV13 16 . CASSPAGTSGIYEQYF TGTGCCAGCAGCCCAGCCGGGACTAGCGGAATCTACGAGCAGTACTTC
TRBJ1-1 . TRBV30 13 . CAWSVGQGTEAFF TGTGCCTGGAGTGTAGGGCAGGGAACTGAAGCTTTCTTT
TRBJ2-5 TRBD2 TRBV19 14 . CANNGRGEQETQYF TGTGCGAACAATGGGCGGGGGGAGCAAGAGACCCAGTACTTC
TRBJ1-6 . TRBV4-1 17 . CASSLGKQGIRNSPLHF TGCGCCAGCAGCCTCGGAAAACAGGGTATCCGGAATTCACCCCTCCACTTT
TRBJ2-7 TRBD1 TRBV5-1 16 once CASSLAIGTGLIEQYF TGCGCCAGCAGCTTGGCGATTGGGACAGGTTTAATCGAGCAGTACTTC
TRBJ1-1 . TRBV10-3 14 once CAIRRDTLNTEAFF TGTGCCATCAGACGGGACACACTGAACACTGAAGCTTTCTTT
TRBJ2-1 . TRBV3-1/TRBV3-2 15 . CASSPAGLLSNEQFF TGTGCCAGCAGCCCAGCCGGACTTCTCTCAAATGAGCAGTTCTTC
TRBJ1-1 TRBD1 TRBV27 15 once CASSFRSGGYTEAFF TGTGCCAGCAGTTTCCGGTCAGGGGGGTACACTGAAGCTTTCTTT
TRBJ1-2 TRBD1 TRBV28 12 . CASLDRVGGYTF TGTGCCAGCCTGGACAGGGTTGGTGGCTACACCTTC
TRBJ2-1 . TRBV7-2 15 . CASSLSGLAVVGQFF TGTGCCAGCAGCTTGAGCGGTCTGGCCGTGGTAGGGCAGTTCTTC
TRBJ2-7 . TRBV11-2 13 . CASQGRASYEQYF TGTGCCAGCCAGGGCAGGGCCTCCTACGAGCAGTACTTC
TRBJ2-5 TRBD2 TRBV29-1 14 . CSAQPGSGSETQYF TGCAGCGCCCAGCCGGGGAGCGGGAGTGAGACCCAGTACTTC
TRBJ2-7 . TRBV28 13 once CASSLPGAYEQYF TGTGCCAGCAGTTTACCAGGGGCCTACGAGCAGTACTTC
TRBJ1-1 . TRBV28 12 . CASSFAIEEAFF TGTGCCAGCAGTTTTGCCATAGAGGAAGCTTTCTTT
TRBJ1-2 TRBD1 TRBV7-2 14 . CASSSRQGTRGYTF TGTGCCAGCAGCTCACGACAGGGCACAAGGGGCTACACCTTC
TRBJ1-1 . TRBV7-2 14 . CASSLKEPYTEAFF TGTGCCAGCAGCTTAAAAGAGCCTTACACTGAAGCTTTCTTT
TRBJ1-3 TRBD1 TRBV7-2 19 . CASSLSMGDRAPSSDTIYF TGTGCCAGCAGCTTGAGTATGGGGGACAGGGCTCCCAGCTCGGACACCATATATTTT